Reported below is one T cell receptor (beta chain). This sample is drawn from a study of cytomegalovirus exposure and HLA in healthy donors. The PCR made use of 60 Vbeta and 13 Jbeta primers. Profiled with immunoSEQ multiplex PCR; TCRdb holds only in-frame clones, not every one. The table has some 130,000 clones, 66% seen once; the top ten hold about 1.5%. The CDR3 contains 15 residues. Germline CDR1 is SGDLS and CDR2 is YYNGEE. V was pared by 4 bases and J by 0 bases, with 10 bases between. This rearrangement joins TRBV9 to TRBJ2-2, with a possible D match to TRBD1 (5 bases). The sequencing input was PBMCs. This clonotype originated in a human donor in good health. In DNA, the CDR3 is TGTGCCAGCAGCCCGACAGCAGCGAACACCGGGGAGCTGTTTTTT. Its protein product is CASSPTAANTGELFF.